This T cell receptor beta chain was captured in a study of T-cell memory formation after mild COVID-19. Germline CDR1 is ENHRY and CDR2 is SYGVKD. After removal of 5 bases from V and 6 bases from J, the junction contained 6 bases not matched to a gene. This CDR3 is 13 amino acids long. TCRdb re-called the 5' RACE reads with MiXCR, one entry per CDR3 protein. The data contain approximately 400,000 distinct CDR3 sequences, about a sixth of them singletons. Study findings and constraints: Contracting CD4+ clones were located mainly in CM and EM, and CD8+ clones in EMRA. CD4+ bias marked clones expanding day 15 to 37, unlike balanced contracting clones.

On this clonotype: Its antigen is undetermined.

The TCR sequence derives from a man between 18 and 35 years old who had mild COVID-19 (a few samples of this study predate the infection). Cell type and time point are not known. Sequencing used PBMCs or a T cell subset sorted from them (not recorded which). This sequence joins TRBV10-3 and TRBJ1-2; 7 bases are shared with TRBD1. CDR3 DNA sequence: TGTGCCATCAGTACAGGGGAAATCGATGGCTACACCTTC. This sequence encodes CAISTGEIDGYTF.